This TCR beta chain was found in a study of T cells expressing NK-cell markers. Study information: Among eight sequenced donors, seven carried HCMV seropositivity while one was seronegative. Whole-study findings and limits: Over 5 donors carried dominant NKG2C+ clonotypes that made up 1.0-7.0% of their CD8+ T cells. These same clonotypes (in several donors) also led the CD3+CD56-NKG2C+ fraction.

Note on this clonotype: The target antigen is unknown.

The CDR3 is 15 residues long. CDR1 and CDR2 from the germline V gene are DFQATT and SNEGSKA (reference sequence). UMI-tagged 5'RACE template switching yielded the TCR beta cDNA. TCRdb derives one entry per CDR3 protein from the 5' RACE reads, leaving out DNA. The table for this sample gives about 550,000 distinct CDR3 sequences. Sequencing was done on a sample of blood T cells: a sorted CD56 or NKG2C T cell subset, CD4+ or CD8+ T cells, or bulk PBMC T cells (not recorded which). The sequence came from a young man in good health. The chain is built from TRBV20-1 and TRBJ2-3; as DNA is missing, the TRBD2 call by TCRdb cannot be tested. CDR3 region: CSAKASGTSRDTQYF.